These 14 T cell receptor beta chains share one sample of origin, sequenced in a study of identical twins (dated by TCRdb to 2016 to 2017). The receptor library was made with 5' RACE. Instrument on record: Illumina HiSeq 2000. TCRdb redid the processing of the public reads, applying fastp at Q25 and MiXCR, and retained in-frame beta chains. Each entry merges the rows of one CDR3 protein and shows their most common DNA and genes. The sample table holds 550,000 to 700,000 distinct CDR3 sequences, of which around 9.6% were seen once. Together, the top ten hold around 3.1% of the sample. This sample was also put to use in a study of yellow fever vaccine responses in identical twins.

Sequences were obtained from PBMCs. The receptor set was obtained from a woman between 18 and 29 years old in good health.

This clonotype was detected a few times. The chain uses TRBV18 and TRBJ2-3; D gene ambiguous. This CDR3 has 13 residues. Germline V gene lookup returns CDR1 KGHSH and CDR2 LQKENI. V was shortened by 3 bases and J by 2 bases, with 6 bases between the two germline ends. The DNA for the CDR3 is TGTGCCAGCTCACCGGTAAACACAGATACGCAGTATTTT. It yields the protein CASSPVNTDTQYF.

V and J are TRBV2 and TRBJ2-5; D perhaps matches TRBD1 (6 bases). V lost 4 bases to trimming and J lost 4 bases, with 10 bases between them. This CDR3 has 13 residues. The germline gives CDR1 SNHLY, CDR2 FYNNEI. The CDR3 spells CASSGQAIETQYF. The CDR3 DNA is TGTGCCAGCAGTGGACAGGCGATAGAGACCCAGTACTTC.

This clonotype was seen ten or more times. The chain has TRBV3-1 and TRBJ2-5; 9 bases match TRBD2. Per germline, CDR1 LGHDT and CDR2 YNNKEL (reference sequence). CDR3 length: 16 residues. The junction had 5 bases not matched to a gene; V was cut back by 1 base and J by 2 bases. CDR3 amino acids: CASSQGNSGRQETQYF. The CDR3 nucleotides are TGTGCCAGCAGCCAAGGAAATAGCGGGAGACAAGAGACCCAGTACTTC.

J is TRBJ2-2 and V is TRBV6-1; D gene unclear. The V end lost 5 bases, the J end lost 6 bases, and 16 bases lay between the germline ends. Germline CDR1 MNHNS, CDR2 SASEGT. The CDR3 contains 15 residues. The CDR3 nucleotides read TGTGCCAGCAGTCTCAGGTTTAGTCCGTCCGGGGAGCTGTTTTTT. It translates to CASSLRFSPSGELFF.

This clonotype was observed a few times. The chain couples TRBV6-1 to TRBJ2-7; D perhaps matches TRBD2 (6 bases). The germline V and J ends were trimmed by 10 bases and 0 bases, with 13 bases remaining between them. The CDR3 spans 13 residues. Germline CDR1 reads MNHNS; CDR2 reads SASEGT. CDR3 nucleotide sequence: TGTGCCACCGGTCGGGGGAGCTCCTACGAGCAGTACTTC. This codes for CATGRGSSYEQYF.

This clonotype was seen repeatedly, ten times or more. This sequence joins TRBV10-3 and TRBJ2-1; possible D gene TRBD1, 6 bases. Germline V gene sequence: CDR1 ENHRY, CDR2 SYGVKD. The CDR3 contains 17 residues. The V end lost 4 bases, the J end lost 4 bases, and 20 bases lay between the germline ends. The CDR3 loop reads CAISGQMDRVFYNEQFF. The CDR3 region has the DNA TGTGCCATCAGTGGCCAAATGGACAGAGTCTTTTACAATGAGCAGTTCTTC.

Many counts were recorded for this clonotype. The J gene is TRBJ2-7, the V gene TRBV9; the match to TRBD2 covers 10 bases. The CDR3 length is 14 residues. V lost 7 bases to trimming and J lost 7 bases; unmatched junction nucleotides: 11. Germline-derived CDR1 and CDR2 are SGDLS and YYNGEE. The CDR3 region is CASGQSGRAGEQYF. The CDR3 DNA is TGTGCCAGCGGTCAAAGCGGGAGGGCCGGAGAGCAGTACTTC.

The chain links TRBV5-4 to TRBJ2-7; D tentatively reads TRBD1 or TRBD2 (5 bases each). The germline V gene encodes CDR1 SGHNT and CDR2 YYREEE (reference sequence). There are 15 residues in the CDR3. Trimming removed 2 bases from V and 0 bases from J, with 12 bases in between. CDR3 sequence: CASSFPRDGSYEQYF. DNA for the CDR3: TGTGCCAGCAGCTTCCCCCGGGACGGCTCCTACGAGCAGTACTTC.

The CDR3 bases are TGTGCCAGCAGTGAAATTGGACAGGAAGCTTTCTTT. This gives the protein CASSEIGQEAFF. The chain carries TRBV2 and TRBJ1-1; D perhaps matches TRBD1 (6 bases). In germline, CDR1 is SNHLY, CDR2 FYNNEI. V lost 2 bases and J 8 bases, leaving 9 bases between the germline ends. The CDR3 totals 12 residues.

This rearrangement joins TRBV10-3 to TRBJ2-7, with TRBD1 matching over 8 bases. The germline gives CDR1 ENHRY, CDR2 SYGVKD. The CDR3 runs to 16 residues. J was trimmed by 1 base and V by 3 bases; bases with no gene match: 8. The CDR3 loop reads CAISEPGTGYSYEQYF. For the CDR3, the DNA is TGTGCCATCAGTGAACCCGGGACAGGTTATTCCTACGAGCAGTACTTC.

The CDR3 loop is CSSRGSTDTQYF. CDR3 sequence (DNA): TGCAGTTCACGAGGGTCCACAGATACGCAGTATTTT. The J gene is TRBJ2-3, the V gene TRBV29-1, with D possibly being TRBD2 (5 bases). CDR1 is SQVTM and CDR2 is ANQGSEA in the germline V gene. This CDR3 comprises 12 residues.

This rearrangement joins TRBV5-6 to TRBJ2-5, with D perhaps TRBD2 (5 bases). This CDR3 is 15 amino acids long. V was clipped by 1 base and J by 4 bases, with 14 bases between them. CDR1 is SGHDT, CDR2 YYEEEE, per germline. The CDR3 loop reads CASSLRPLGGETQYF. The CDR3 DNA reads as TGTGCCAGCAGCTTGCGTCCCCTAGGAGGAGAGACCCAGTACTTC.

In its sample, this clonotype was seen a few times. The chain couples TRBV11-2 to TRBJ2-2; D is unresolved. The CDR3 extends over 15 amino acids. Germline V gives CDR1 SGHAT, CDR2 FQNNGV. Trimming cost V 3 bases and J 1 base, with 9 bases left between them. CDR3 bases: TGTGCCAGCAGCTTCGATCCCGAGAACACCGGGGAGCTGTTTTTT. As protein: CASSFDPENTGELFF.

This clonotype has more than one count but fewer than ten. V usage is TRBV7-3 and J usage is TRBJ2-5; D may correspond to TRBD1 or TRBD2 (5 bases each). CDR1 SGHTA and CDR2 FQGTGA come from the germline V gene. V lost 1 base and J lost 5, with 17 bases in between. There are 16 residues in the CDR3. The chain's CDR3 is CASSLNPGTGGETQYF. Written as DNA, the CDR3 is TGTGCCAGCAGCTTAAATCCCGGGACGGGCGGGGAGACCCAGTACTTC.